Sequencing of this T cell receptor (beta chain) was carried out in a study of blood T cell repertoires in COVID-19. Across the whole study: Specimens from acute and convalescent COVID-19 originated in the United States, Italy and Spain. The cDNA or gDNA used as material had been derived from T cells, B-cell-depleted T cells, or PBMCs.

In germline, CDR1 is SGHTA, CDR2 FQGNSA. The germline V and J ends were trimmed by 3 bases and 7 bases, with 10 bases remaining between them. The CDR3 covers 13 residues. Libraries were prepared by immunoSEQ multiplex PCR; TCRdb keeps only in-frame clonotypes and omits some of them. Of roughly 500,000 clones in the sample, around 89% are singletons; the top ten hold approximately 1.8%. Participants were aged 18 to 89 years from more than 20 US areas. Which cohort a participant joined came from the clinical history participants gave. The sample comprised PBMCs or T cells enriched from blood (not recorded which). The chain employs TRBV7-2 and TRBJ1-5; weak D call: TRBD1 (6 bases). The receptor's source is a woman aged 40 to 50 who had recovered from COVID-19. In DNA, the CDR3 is TGTGCCAGCAGCTTTGGGGGCTTCCAGCCCCAGCATTTT. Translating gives CASSFGGFQPQHF.